The clone carrying this TCR beta chain was detected a few times. Its antigen remains unidentified. The data stem from a study of T cells in Graves' hyperthyroidism and ophthalmopathy. Turning to the study itself: Before treatment of any kind, peripheral blood was taken at initial diagnosis.

RNA transcripts served as the template for amplifying TCR beta CDR3 regions. HTBI primers were used for first-round RT-PCR of the TCR CDR3. TCRdb redid the calling of the multiplex PCR reads with MiXCR, one entry per CDR3 protein. This sample has roughly 740,000 distinct CDR3 sequences, with approximately 16% found just once. Germline loops: CDR1 SQVTM, CDR2 ANQGSEA. The CDR3 has 15 amino acids. V was clipped by 6 bases and J by 1 base; unmatched bases: 9. Broader study findings: Separation of ophthalmopathy from stable hyperthyroidism was achieved by a 13 V-J model.

This clonotype was sampled from a man between 18 and 29 years old with Graves' hyperthyroidism. The sequencing input was blood. This chain connects TRBV29-1 to TRBJ2-1; TRBD2 aligns across 7 bases. The CDR3 sequence: CSVAAGVGSYNEQFF. CDR3 sequence (DNA): TGCAGCGTAGCCGCGGGAGTAGGGTCCTACAATGAGCAGTTCTTC.